These 21 T cell receptor beta chains came from one sample sequenced in a study of CD8 T cells in Susac syndrome. A quantity of roughly 0.5 to 1 ug RNA underwent reverse transcription using random hexamers. A single record per CDR3 protein comes from TCRdb applying MiXCR to the immunoSEQ multiplex PCR reads. The profile shows hundreds of thousands of distinct CDR3 sequences, approximately 85% of them singletons. Sequencing was done on a sample of CD8+ T cells from PBMCs. The receptors were gathered from a human donor with multiple sclerosis.

This chain uses TRBV7-8 with TRBJ2-4; D gene ambiguous. The V and J ends lost 8 bases and 1 base respectively, with 12 bases between them. This CDR3 spans 14 amino acids. Germline loops: CDR1 SGHVS, CDR2 FQNEAQ. CDR3 nucleotide sequence: TGTGCCAGCTGCCCGGCCTCGGCCAAAAACATTCAGTACTTC. Translating it yields CASCPASAKNIQYF.

The chain uses TRBV27 and TRBJ2-1; TRBD2 aligns across 10 bases. The CDR3 has 15 amino acids. V was pared by 4 bases and J by 4 bases, with 4 bases of the junction left unmatched. Germline CDR1 is MNHEY and CDR2 is SMNVEV (reference sequence). The CDR3 nucleotides read TGTGCCAGCAGTTGGGGGACTAGCGCGTACAATGAGCAGTTCTTC. It specifies CASSWGTSAYNEQFF.

This clonotype was found once. The chain couples TRBV6-5 to TRBJ1-5; 7 bases are a match to TRBD1. The CDR3 covers 15 residues. Germline-derived CDR1 and CDR2 are MNHEY and SVGAGI. The J segment lost 5 bases and the V segment lost 6 bases, leaving 10 bases of the junction unmatched. CDR3 sequence reads: CASRHRQGVDQPQHF. CDR3 bases: TGTGCCAGCAGGCATCGCCAGGGGGTGGATCAGCCCCAGCATTTT.

J is TRBJ2-7 and V is TRBV27, with 8 bases identical to TRBD1. CDR3 length: 14 residues. CDR1 is MNHEY, CDR2 SMNVEV, per germline (reference sequence). V trimming: 3 bases; J trimming: 4 bases; junction bases outside the gene matches: 5. This chain's CDR3 is CASSFYQGAYEQYF. As DNA, the CDR3 is TGTGCCAGCAGTTTTTACCAGGGGGCATACGAGCAGTACTTC.

J is TRBJ1-2 and V is TRBV4-1, with TRBD1 matching over 7 bases. The CDR3 loop spans 13 amino acids. J was trimmed by 5 bases and V by 6 bases; bases with no gene match: 6. CDR1 and CDR2 from the germline V gene are MGHRA and YSYEKL. The CDR3 DNA is TGCGCCAGCAGGGGGGACAGTTCATATGGCTACACCTTC. This translates into CASRGDSSYGYTF.

The chain is built from TRBV7-9 and TRBJ2-2, with D tentatively TRBD2 (6 bases). Germline values: CDR1 SEHNR, CDR2 FQNEAQ (reference sequence). CDR3 length: 12 amino acids. With 9 bases removed from V and 7 bases from J, the gap between germline ends came to 12 bases. This CDR3 is CARPEEGGELFF. CDR3 coding DNA: TGTGCCAGACCCGAGGAGGGCGGGGAGCTGTTTTTT.

The chain uses TRBV6-6 and TRBJ2-3; perhaps TRBD1 as D (6 bases). Trimming removed 7 bases from V and 6 bases from J, with 17 bases in between. CDR1 and CDR2 from the germline V gene are MNHNY and SVGAGI (reference sequence). This CDR3 comprises 14 residues. This CDR3 is CASTLSQGTDTQYF. CDR3 DNA sequence: TGTGCCAGCACCTTAAGTCAGGGGACCGATACGCAGTATTTT.

J is TRBJ2-1 and V is TRBV6-2 or TRBV6-3; D might be TRBD1 or TRBD2, each matching 6 bases. The V and J ends lost 6 bases and 4 bases respectively, with 19 bases between them. This CDR3 region has 16 residues. Germline V lookup: CDR1 MNHEY, CDR2 SVGEGT. This CDR3 reads CASSPTDRRAYNEQFF. The CDR3 bases are TGTGCCAGCAGCCCCACCGACAGGAGGGCGTACAATGAGCAGTTCTTC.

The J gene is TRBJ2-7, the V gene TRBV27, with D hard to call. V lost 4 bases to trimming and J lost 2 bases, with 15 bases between them. The CDR3 covers 15 residues. Germline values: CDR1 MNHEY, CDR2 SMNVEV (reference sequence). The CDR3 region is CASSSSAISPYEQYF. CDR3 sequence (DNA): TGTGCCAGCAGTTCCAGCGCCATCAGTCCCTACGAGCAGTACTTC.

The chain uses TRBV7-3 and TRBJ1-3; no clear D. V dropped 2 bases and J dropped 2 bases, with 4 bases sitting between them. CDR1 SGHTA and CDR2 FQGTGA come from the germline V gene. CDR3 length: 13 residues. The CDR3 DNA sequence: TGTGCCAGCAGCTTACAACCTGGAAACACCATATATTTT. Its protein is CASSLQPGNTIYF.

The rearrangement joins TRBV7-4 to TRBJ2-7; D may correspond to TRBD1 or TRBD2 (5 bases each). The CDR3 sequence is 15 residues long. The germline CDR1 and CDR2 sequences are SGHVT and SQSDAQ. Trimming left V 1 base short and J 6 bases short, with 16 bases between. The CDR3 sequence: CASSLDGGRASEQYF. CDR3 bases: TGTGCCAGCAGCTTAGATGGGGGAAGGGCTTCCGAGCAGTACTTC.

The chain combines TRBV12-3 or TRBV12-4 with TRBJ2-5; TRBD2 agrees at 12 bases. The CDR3 has 16 amino acids. Unmatched junction bases numbered 9, after V lost 6 bases and J lost 4 bases. CDR3 nucleotides: TGTGCCAGCAGCCCCGTCGGACTAGCGGGACGAGAGACCCAGTACTTC. Translating gives CASSPVGLAGRETQYF.

This clonotype was seen a handful of times. CDR3 region: CASSVGSFSYEQYF. In nucleotides, the CDR3 is TGTGCCAGCAGCGTAGGGTCCTTCTCCTACGAGCAGTACTTC. The chain joins TRBV9 to TRBJ2-7; D gene unclear. The CDR3 length is 14 residues. V dropped 0 bases and J dropped 0 bases, with 7 bases sitting between them. Germline V gene lookup returns CDR1 SGDLS and CDR2 YYNGEE.

The chain links TRBV3-1 to TRBJ1-2; 7 bases agree with TRBD1. Looked up from germline, CDR1 is LGHDT and CDR2 is YNNKEL (reference sequence). After removal of 9 bases from V and 2 bases from J, the junction contained 9 bases not matched to a gene. The CDR3 runs 14 residues. The CDR3 bases are TGTGCCAGGCCCTCCGCCAGGGGGAACTATGGCTACACCTTC. Encoded protein: CARPSARGNYGYTF.

CDR3 nucleotide sequence: TGTGCCAGCAGCTTAGCGTTGGGAGGAGGGGGACAAAGCTCTACTGGGGCCAACGTCCTGACTTTC. Protein sequence: CASSLALGGGGQSSTGANVLTF. The rearrangement uses TRBV11-1 and TRBJ2-6; perhaps D is TRBD1 or TRBD2 (6 bases each). V lost 0 bases, J lost 2 bases, and 26 bases lay in between. CDR1 is SGHAT, CDR2 FQDESV, per germline (reference sequence). This CDR3 is 22 amino acids long.

The chain couples TRBV18 to TRBJ2-3; TRBD2 aligns across 7 bases. The CDR3 has 18 amino acids. V shed 0 bases, J shed 4 bases, and the junction held 13 bases outside the gene matches. The germline gives CDR1 KGHSH, CDR2 LQKENI. The DNA of the CDR3 is TGTGCCAGCTCACCACCAGTGCGGGAGCGGCCTGGCCCAGATACGCAGTATTTT. Translating it yields CASSPPVRERPGPDTQYF.

In this sample, this clonotype turned up once. The chain uses TRBV12-2 and TRBJ1-5; the table names TRBD1, a call not compared with the DNA. TRBV12-2 is an annotated pseudogene. CDR3 size: 13 residues. CDR3 bases: TGTGCAAGTCGCTTAGCCGGGGGTCCGCCCCAGCATTTT. Its translation is CASRLAGGPPQHF.

The J gene is TRBJ2-1, the V gene TRBV6-2 or TRBV6-3; weak D call: TRBD2 (7 bases). This CDR3 region has 16 residues. Germline CDR1 reads MNHEY; CDR2 reads SVGEGT. The germline V and J ends were trimmed by 11 bases and 7 bases, with 27 bases remaining between them. The CDR3 DNA reads TGTGCCTCCCGAGGGGGGAGGGTGGTAAGGCTAAATGAGCAGTTCTTC. This gives the protein CASRGGRVVRLNEQFF.

The chain has TRBV9 and TRBJ2-3, with D possibly TRBD2 on 5 matching bases. Germline V CDR1 and CDR2: SGDLS, YYNGEE. V was clipped by 4 bases and J by 5 bases, with 14 bases between them. The CDR3 length is 14 residues. As DNA, the CDR3 is TGTGCCAGCAGCCCCGCCGGGATTGGAGATACGCAGTATTTT. Translation gives CASSPAGIGDTQYF.

This sequence joins TRBV19 and TRBJ1-1; D not resolved. Germline-derived CDR1 and CDR2 are LNHDA and SQIVND (reference sequence). The CDR3 covers 13 residues. V gave up 8 bases and J gave up 6 bases, with 16 bases separating them. The CDR3 loop is CASLPNSGAEAFF. The CDR3 nucleotides read TGTGCCAGTCTCCCCAACTCTGGGGCTGAAGCTTTCTTT.

The chain links TRBV29-1 to TRBJ2-7; unclear D gene. Germline V gene lookup returns CDR1 SQVTM and CDR2 ANQGSEA. This CDR3 contains 13 residues. The germline V and J ends were trimmed by 3 bases and 0 bases, with 9 bases remaining between them. The CDR3 protein is CSVEFPGSYEQYF. CDR3 in DNA: TGCAGCGTTGAGTTCCCGGGCTCCTACGAGCAGTACTTC.